The entry below describes one T cell receptor beta chain. Germline V gene data show CDR1 as SGDLS and CDR2 as YYNGEE. V was shortened by 0 bases and J by 3 bases, with 10 bases between the two germline ends. This CDR3 comprises 15 residues. These data come from a study of cytomegalovirus exposure and HLA in healthy donors. Study-wide context: Researchers found that roughly 77% of under 450 genotyped donors fell within the Caucasian-associated ancestry cluster.

The PCR contained 60 Vbeta and 13 Jbeta primers. This table comes from immunoSEQ multiplex PCR, and its TCRdb copy is limited to in-frame clones, with some not included. Here the sample spans 150,000 to 200,000 clones, around 75% being singletons. The clonotype was recovered from a young woman in good health and CMV-seropositive. Specimen: PBMCs. This chain connects TRBV9 to TRBJ1-5, with D perhaps TRBD1 (5 bases). CDR3 DNA: TGTGCCAGCAGCGTAGGATGGGGCCTCAATCAGCCCCAGCATTTT. As protein: CASSVGWGLNQPQHF.